Sequencing of this T cell receptor beta chain was carried out in a study of blood T cell repertoires in COVID-19. Cohorts were determined from participant-reported clinical history. Resolution of symptoms, clearance, or two negative PCRs was present in recovered Cohort 3 donors. The repertoire was sequenced with immunoSEQ multiplex PCR; TCRdb's copy has only in-frame clones and lacks some. The repertoire has more than 300,000 clones, 70% to 90% of them found once; the top ten carry approximately 1.2%. This CDR3 contains 15 residues. V dropped 6 bases and J dropped 8 bases, with 19 bases sitting between them. The germline V gene encodes CDR1 SGHTA and CDR2 FQGNSA.

The source material was PBMCs or T cells enriched from blood (not recorded which). The chain couples TRBV7-2 to TRBJ1-4; tentative D call: TRBD1 (6 bases). The source is a woman younger than 35 who had recovered from COVID-19. DNA of the CDR3: TGTGCCAGCAGTCCCCGAGGGGGGGCGCGCGAAAAACTGTTTTTT. Residues: CASSPRGGAREKLFF.